The 8 T cell receptor beta chains below all came from one sample that was sequenced in a study of T cell repertoires in cytomegalovirus infection (dated by TCRdb to the late 2010s). For these TCRs, the target antigens are not known. The label giving this sample's treatment or condition can be read as: in vitro stimulation with specific CMV peptide epitopes to enrich CMV-specific T cells. Sequencing took place on an Illumina HiSeq 1500. Clones were called with MiXCR by TCRdb after fastp trimmed the public reads at Q25, and only in-frame beta chains were retained. Every distinct CDR3 protein forms one entry, paired with its most common genes and DNA. The table for this sample lists about 900,000 distinct CDR3 sequences; approximately 30% of them were counted only once. The biggest ten clones account for roughly 13% of the sample. The sequencing used cultured CD8+ T cells from PBMCs, collected from culture after CMV antigen stimulation. The source of these receptors is a human donor in good health (CMV status not recorded). Some clones in this sample may be carry-over from other donors' samples.

This clonotype was detected many times. The chain is built from TRBV7-8 and TRBJ2-3, with 7 positions matching TRBD2. This CDR3 is built from 17 residues. The germline CDR1 and CDR2 sequences are SGHVS and FQNEAQ. Trimming removed 1 base from V and 0 bases from J; junction bases left unmatched: 7. The CDR3 DNA reads TGTGCCAGCAGCTTAGGAGTGACTAGCCCCAGCACAGATACGCAGTATTTT. Translating it yields CASSLGVTSPSTDTQYF.

CDR3 amino acids: CASFQLAGGSYEQYV. As DNA, the CDR3 is TGTGCCAGCTTTCAACTAGCGGGGGGGAGCTACGAGCAGTACGTC. The chain joins TRBV27 to TRBJ2-7, with TRBD2 identical over 13 bases. The CDR3 contains 15 residues. The J segment lost 3 bases and the V segment lost 8 bases, leaving 7 bases of the junction unmatched. CDR1 is MNHEY and CDR2 is SMNVEV in the germline V gene (reference sequence).

This clonotype showed up many times. The CDR3 nucleotides read TGTGCCAGCAGCTCCTCCGGGACCCAGCCCCAGCATTTT. Residues: CASSSSGTQPQHF. The gene calls are TRBV28 and TRBJ1-5, with D tentatively TRBD1 (5 bases). V was trimmed by 6 bases and J by 7 bases, leaving 13 bases between them. CDR3 size: 13 residues. CDR1 MDHEN and CDR2 SYDVKM come from the germline V gene.

The chain employs TRBV5-4 and TRBJ2-1, with no clear D. The V end was cut by 5 bases, the J end by 14 bases, with 8 bases between. CDR1 and CDR2 (germline): SGHNT, YYREEE (reference sequence). The CDR3 is made up of 9 amino acids. This CDR3 is CASSTGEFF. The CDR3 bases are TGTGCCAGCAGTACCGGAGAGTTCTTC.

This chain links TRBV20-1 with TRBJ2-3; 7 nucleotides agree with TRBD1. Germline-derived CDR1 and CDR2 are DFQATT and SNEGSKA (reference sequence). The ends lost 6 bases at V and 6 bases at J; junction bases unmatched: 3. This CDR3 has 11 residues. The CDR3 DNA reads TGCAGTGCCATGGACAGGGATACGCAGTATTTT. It specifies CSAMDRDTQYF.

In the case of this clonotype: Lacking the conserved final phenylalanine or tryptophan, this CDR3 likely reflects a read error. This sequence joins TRBV7-8 and TRBJ2-1; D may match TRBD1 or TRBD2 (6 bases each). V dropped 9 bases and J dropped 6 bases, with 15 bases sitting between them. The germline gives CDR1 SGHVS, CDR2 FQNEAQ. The CDR3 extends over 13 amino acids. DNA of the CDR3: TGTGCCAGTAAGGGGGGCCGGGTCAATGAGCAGTTCATC. Translating gives CASKGGRVNEQFI.

The V and J genes are TRBV19 and TRBJ2-3; a possible D gene is TRBD2 (6 bases). The V gene lost 2 bases and the J gene lost 0 bases, with 9 bases spanning the gap. The CDR3 has 15 amino acids. The germline V gene has CDR1 LNHDA and CDR2 SQIVND (reference sequence). The CDR3 protein is CASSITGVSTDTQYF. The CDR3 nucleotides read TGTGCCAGTAGTATAACGGGGGTTAGCACAGATACGCAGTATTTT.

The CDR3 loop reads CASSAAGSNSPLHF. The CDR3 DNA reads TGTGCCAGCAGTGCGGCAGGATCAAATTCACCCCTCCACTTT. This chain links TRBV2 with TRBJ1-6; D remains unclear. The ends were cut back, 4 bases at V and 7 bases at J, with 11 bases in the middle. This CDR3 region has 14 residues. Germline values: CDR1 SNHLY, CDR2 FYNNEI.